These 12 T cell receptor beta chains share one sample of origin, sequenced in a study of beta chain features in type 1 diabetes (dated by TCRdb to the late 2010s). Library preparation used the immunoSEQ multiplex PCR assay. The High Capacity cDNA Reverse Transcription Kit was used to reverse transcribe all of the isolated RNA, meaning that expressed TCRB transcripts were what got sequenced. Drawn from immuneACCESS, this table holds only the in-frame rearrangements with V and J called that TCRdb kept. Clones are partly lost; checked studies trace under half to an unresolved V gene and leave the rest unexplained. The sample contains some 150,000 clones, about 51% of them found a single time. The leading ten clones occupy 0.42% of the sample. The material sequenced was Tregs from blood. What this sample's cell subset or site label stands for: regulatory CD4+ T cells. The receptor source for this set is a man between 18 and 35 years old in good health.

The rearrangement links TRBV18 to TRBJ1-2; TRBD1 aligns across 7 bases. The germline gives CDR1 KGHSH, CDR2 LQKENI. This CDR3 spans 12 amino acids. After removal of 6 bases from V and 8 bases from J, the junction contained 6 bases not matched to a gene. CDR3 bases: TGTGCCAGCTCCTCCGGGACAGAAGGCTACACCTTC. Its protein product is CASSSGTEGYTF.

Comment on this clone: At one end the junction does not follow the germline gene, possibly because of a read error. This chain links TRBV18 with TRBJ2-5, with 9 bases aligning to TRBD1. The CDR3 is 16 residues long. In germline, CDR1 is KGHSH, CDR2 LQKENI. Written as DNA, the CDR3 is TGTGCCAGCTCCCCACGGACCGGGACAGGGAAAGAGACCCAGTACTTC. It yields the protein CASSPRTGTGKETQYF. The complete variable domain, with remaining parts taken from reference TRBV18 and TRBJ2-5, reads NAGVMQNPRHLVRRRGQEARLRCSPMKGHSHVYWYRQLPEEGLKFMVYLQKENIIDESGMPKERFSAEFPKEGPSILRIQQVVRGDSAAYFCASSPRTGTGKETQYFGPGTRLLVL.

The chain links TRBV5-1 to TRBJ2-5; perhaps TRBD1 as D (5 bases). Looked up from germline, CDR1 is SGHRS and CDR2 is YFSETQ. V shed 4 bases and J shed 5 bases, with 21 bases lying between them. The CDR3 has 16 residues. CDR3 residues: CASSRTWGPPGETQYF. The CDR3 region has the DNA TGCGCCAGCAGCCGAACATGGGGCCCGCCTGGGGAGACCCAGTACTTC.

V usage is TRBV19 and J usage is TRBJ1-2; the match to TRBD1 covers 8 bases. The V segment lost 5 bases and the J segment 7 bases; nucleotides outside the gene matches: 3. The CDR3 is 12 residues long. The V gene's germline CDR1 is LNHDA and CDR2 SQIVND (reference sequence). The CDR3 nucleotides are TGTGCCAGTAGTCCGGGGACAGGTGGCTACACCTTC. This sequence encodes CASSPGTGGYTF. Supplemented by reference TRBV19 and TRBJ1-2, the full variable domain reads DGGITQSPKYLFRKEGQNVTLSCEQNLNHDAMYWYRQDPGQGLRLIYYSQIVNDFQKGDIAEGYSVSREKKESFPLTVTSAQKNPTAFYLCASSPGTGGYTFGSGTRLTVV.

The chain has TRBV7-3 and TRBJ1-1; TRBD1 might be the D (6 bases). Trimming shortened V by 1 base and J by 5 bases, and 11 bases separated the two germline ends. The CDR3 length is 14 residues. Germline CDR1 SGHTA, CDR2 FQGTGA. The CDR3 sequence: CASSLMGAGTEAFF. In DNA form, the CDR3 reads TGTGCCAGCAGCTTAATGGGGGCAGGAACTGAAGCTTTCTTT.

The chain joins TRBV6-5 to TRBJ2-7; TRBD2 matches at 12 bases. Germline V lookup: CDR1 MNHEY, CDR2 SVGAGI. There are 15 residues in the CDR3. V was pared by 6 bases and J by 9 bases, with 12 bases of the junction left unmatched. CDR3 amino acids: CASSSLAGGFSGQYF. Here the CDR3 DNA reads TGTGCCAGCAGCTCCCTAGCGGGGGGGTTCTCCGGGCAGTACTTC.

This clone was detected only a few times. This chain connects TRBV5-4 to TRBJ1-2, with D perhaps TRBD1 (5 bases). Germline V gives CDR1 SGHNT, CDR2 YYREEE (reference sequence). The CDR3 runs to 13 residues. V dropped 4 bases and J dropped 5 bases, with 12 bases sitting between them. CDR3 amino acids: CASSPDSDYGYTF. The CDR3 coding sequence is TGTGCCAGCAGCCCTGACAGCGATTATGGCTACACCTTC.

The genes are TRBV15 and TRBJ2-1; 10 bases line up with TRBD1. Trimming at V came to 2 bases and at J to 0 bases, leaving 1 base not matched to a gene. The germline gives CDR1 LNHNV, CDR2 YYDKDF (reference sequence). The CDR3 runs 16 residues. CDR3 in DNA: TGTGCCACCAGCAGACGGGACAGGGGCTCCTACAATGAGCAGTTCTTC. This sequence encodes CATSRRDRGSYNEQFF.

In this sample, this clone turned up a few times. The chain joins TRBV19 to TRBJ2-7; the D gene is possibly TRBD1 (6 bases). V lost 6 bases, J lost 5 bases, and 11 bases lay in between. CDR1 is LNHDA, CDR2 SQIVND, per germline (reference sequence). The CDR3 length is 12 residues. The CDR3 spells CASRGGGNEQYF. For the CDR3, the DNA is TGTGCCAGTAGGGGTGGGGGCAACGAGCAGTACTTC. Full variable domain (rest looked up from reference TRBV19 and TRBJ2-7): DGGITQSPKYLFRKEGQNVTLSCEQNLNHDAMYWYRQDPGQGLRLIYYSQIVNDFQKGDIAEGYSVSREKKESFPLTVTSAQKNPTAFYLCASRGGGNEQYFGPGTRLTVT.

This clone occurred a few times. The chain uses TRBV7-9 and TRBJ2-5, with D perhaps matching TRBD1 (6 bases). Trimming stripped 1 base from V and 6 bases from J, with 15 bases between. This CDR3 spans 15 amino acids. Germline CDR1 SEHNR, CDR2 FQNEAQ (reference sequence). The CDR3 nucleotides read TGTGCCAGCAGCTTAGGACAGGTGGACATAAAGACCCAGTACTTC. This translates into CASSLGQVDIKTQYF.

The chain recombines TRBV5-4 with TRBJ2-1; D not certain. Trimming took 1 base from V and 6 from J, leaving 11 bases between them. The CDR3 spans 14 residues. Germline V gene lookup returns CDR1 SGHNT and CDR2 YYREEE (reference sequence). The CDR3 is CASSLRLQINEQFF. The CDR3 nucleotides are TGTGCCAGCAGCTTGCGCTTACAGATCAATGAGCAGTTCTTC.

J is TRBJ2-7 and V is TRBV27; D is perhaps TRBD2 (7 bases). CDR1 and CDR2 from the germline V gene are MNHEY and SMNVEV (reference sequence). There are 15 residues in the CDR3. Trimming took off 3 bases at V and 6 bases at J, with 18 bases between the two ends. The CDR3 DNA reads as TGTGCCAGCAGTTTGAGGTATGGGAGGGGGGCCGAGCAGTACTTC. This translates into CASSLRYGRGAEQYF.